What follows are 10 T cell receptor beta chains derived from one specimen sequenced in a study of T cell repertoires in cytomegalovirus infection. TCRdb itself ran the reads through MiXCR, one entry per CDR3 protein. The sample consists of about 310,000 distinct CDR3 sequences, roughly 16% of them appearing once. The sample comprised PBMCs. These receptors were obtained from a human donor in good health (CMV status not recorded). Some clones in this sample may be carry-over from other donors' samples.

This clonotype has ten or more counts. The V call is TRBV27, the J call TRBJ2-3, with D possibly TRBD2 on 5 matching bases. The V and J ends lost 4 bases and 6 bases respectively, with 8 bases between them. The CDR3 sequence is 12 residues long. Germline CDR1 MNHEY, CDR2 SMNVEV (reference sequence). As DNA, the CDR3 is TGTGCCAGCAGTTACACGGGGGATACGCAGTATTTT. Encoded protein: CASSYTGDTQYF.

The rearrangement joins TRBV5-6 to TRBJ2-7; 8 bases match TRBD1. The germline V gene has CDR1 SGHDT and CDR2 YYEEEE. The J segment lost 3 bases and the V segment lost 2 bases, leaving 10 bases of the junction unmatched. CDR3 length: 16 amino acids. The CDR3 bases are TGTGCCAGCAGCTTTGAAGGCAGGGGGCGGGGCTACGAGCAGTACTTC. Translation: CASSFEGRGRGYEQYF.

This clonotype occurred a few times. This sequence joins TRBV19 and TRBJ1-5; D is uncertain. This CDR3 is 15 amino acids long. V was clipped by 1 base and J by 3 bases, with 10 bases between them. CDR1 is LNHDA, CDR2 SQIVND, per germline (reference sequence). CDR3 region: CASSIARSLNQPQHF. CDR3 DNA sequence: TGTGCCAGTAGTATAGCCCGCAGCCTCAATCAGCCCCAGCATTTT.

A few counts support this clonotype. The chain carries TRBV27 and TRBJ1-2, with 9 nucleotides matching TRBD1. This CDR3 spans 15 amino acids. Germline V gene sequence: CDR1 MNHEY, CDR2 SMNVEV (reference sequence). V trimming: 4 bases; J trimming: 5 bases; junction bases outside the gene matches: 8. The chain's CDR3 is CASSSPTGGEYGYTF. For the CDR3, the DNA is TGTGCCAGCAGTTCCCCGACAGGGGGGGAGTATGGCTACACCTTC.

This clonotype was observed many times. The chain is built from TRBV12-3 or TRBV12-4 and TRBJ2-5; 11 nucleotides line up with TRBD1. With V trimmed by 6 bases and J by 4 bases, 10 bases remained unmatched. CDR3 size: 16 residues. Here the CDR3 DNA reads TGTGCCAGCAGCTGGACACTGGACAGGGGGCTAGAGACCCAGTACTTC. Translated, it gives CASSWTLDRGLETQYF.

The rearrangement links TRBV6-1 to TRBJ2-1; 8 bases are a match to TRBD2. Germline CDR1 reads MNHNS; CDR2 reads SASEGT. The CDR3 covers 17 residues. The V and J ends lost 2 bases and 0 bases, in that order; junction bases with no gene match: 6. CDR3 in DNA: TGTGCCAGCAGTGAACTAGCGGGCTCGAGCTCCTACAATGAGCAGTTCTTC. Its translation is CASSELAGSSSYNEQFF.

The chain couples TRBV20-1 to TRBJ2-1; TRBD2 agrees at 7 bases. Germline trimming cut 3 bases from V and 1 base from J; bases unmatched to any gene: 6. Per the germline V gene, CDR1 is DFQATT and CDR2 is SNEGSKA (reference sequence). The CDR3 has 15 residues. The CDR3 is CSASGGGGSYNEQFF. The CDR3 DNA is TGCAGTGCTAGCGGCGGGGGAGGGTCCTACAATGAGCAGTTCTTC.

This clonotype has a handful of counts. This chain links TRBV12-3 or TRBV12-4 with TRBJ2-7, with 10 positions matching TRBD2. The CDR3 is 16 residues long. Unmatched junction bases numbered 7, after V lost 5 bases and J lost 0 bases. The CDR3 sequence is CASSPFLAGDSYEQYF. CDR3 DNA: TGTGCCAGCAGTCCCTTCCTAGCGGGGGACTCCTACGAGCAGTACTTC.

There are a few counts of this clonotype. The chain is built from TRBV7-9 and TRBJ2-3; perhaps TRBD2 as D (6 bases). The CDR3 runs to 15 residues. The germline V and J ends were trimmed by 4 bases and 5 bases, with 16 bases remaining between them. Germline V lookup: CDR1 SEHNR, CDR2 FQNEAQ (reference sequence). CDR3 residues: CASSSGGARGDTQYF. CDR3 DNA: TGTGCCAGCAGCTCCGGCGGGGCCCGCGGAGATACGCAGTATTTT.

This clonotype was counted many times. This chain uses TRBV28 with TRBJ2-5; D remains unclear. Trimming pared 6 bases from V and 2 bases from J, leaving 16 bases between. CDR3 length equals 15 residues. The germline V gene encodes CDR1 MDHEN and CDR2 SYDVKM. The CDR3 protein is CASSPIRLSQETQYF. The CDR3 nucleotides read TGTGCCAGCAGCCCCATACGGTTGTCTCAAGAGACCCAGTACTTC.